The clone carrying this TCR beta chain has only a few counts. The antigen is undetermined. The V gene lost 0 bases and the J gene lost 4 bases, with 12 bases spanning the gap. The CDR3 is made up of 15 amino acids. CDR1 and CDR2 (germline): MGHRA, YSYEKL. With a J-beta primer mix and a sample-barcoded 5' primer, a second PCR ran about 7 to 11 cycles. Each single sample gave us at least 3 million CDR3-containing paired-end reads. MiXCR was run by TCRdb on the 5' RACE reads, yielding one entry per CDR3 protein. Counted here are 1.5 million or so distinct CDR3 sequences, 40% to 50% occurring once; the ten biggest clones make up roughly 7.9%. This sample stems from a study of blood T cells in healthy people across ages. Study-wide findings and caveats: Diversity was estimated from one million T cells, and these estimates were considered underestimates.

The specimen was blood. This TCR came from a woman aged 18-30 years in good health. The V gene is TRBV4-1, the J gene TRBJ1-2; D is possibly TRBD1 (5 bases). The CDR3 DNA is TGCGCCAGCAGCCAAGATTCAGGGCCGGCCTATGGCTACACCTTC. This gives the protein CASSQDSGPAYGYTF.